This T cell receptor beta chain was retrieved from a study of Ad26.COV2.S vaccination and SARS-CoV-2 variants. Study observations and caveats: Similar non-spike TCR breadth was observed in recipients of vaccine and of placebo. Placebo recipients trailed vaccine recipients in spike-specific TCR breadth.

About this clone: Its antigen remains unidentified.

V shed 6 bases and J 0 bases; nucleotides not matched to a gene: 8. This CDR3 has 15 residues. Per the germline V gene, CDR1 is MNHEY and CDR2 is SVGAGI. Described treatment: roughly 20 received Ad26.COV2.S at low or high dose, single or two shots; several received placebo; per-sample allocation not given. The study sampled participants on day 63 after the first vaccine or placebo injection. Method: immunoSEQ multiplex PCR; TCRdb's copy keeps in-frame clones and lacks some. The sample lists about 450,000 clones; about 91% were seen once. The sequence derives from a person aged 18 to 65 who received the Ad26.COV2.S COVID-19 vaccine or a placebo. The input for sequencing was peripheral blood, taken in a trial of Ad26.COV2.S vaccine versus placebo. The chain recombines TRBV6-5 with TRBJ2-7, with TRBD2 identical over 7 bases. As DNA, the CDR3 is TGTGCCAGCAGATCCTTGAGCGGGGTCTCCTACGAGCAGTACTTC. Its protein is CASRSLSGVSYEQYF.